This TCR beta chain was captured by sequencing in a study of OX40 agonist ivuxolimab in advanced cancers. Study background: The dose-escalation group included hepatocellular carcinoma, melanoma, renal cell carcinoma and head and neck cancer.

The table came from immunoSEQ multiplex PCR; TCRdb's copy has only in-frame clones and leaves some out. The sample lists about 50,000 clones; around four fifths were seen once. The ends lost 1 base at V and 3 bases at J; junction bases unmatched: 6. CDR3 length: 17 amino acids. Germline V gene lookup returns CDR1 SGHNT and CDR2 YENEEA. This TCR was recovered from an adult with an advanced solid tumor such as melanoma, head and neck, liver or kidney cancer. The sequencing here drew on CD4+ or CD8+ T cells sorted from blood, taken in a trial of the OX40 agonist ivuxolimab. The chain links TRBV11-3 to TRBJ2-2; 9 bases map to TRBD2. The CDR3 reads CASSLVVTSGYTGELFF. In DNA form, the CDR3 reads TGTGCCAGCAGCTTAGTAGTGACTAGCGGATACACCGGGGAGCTGTTTTTT.